The clone carrying this TCR beta chain was detected once. The CDR3 loop spans 15 amino acids. Germline CDR1 reads SGHDT; CDR2 reads YYEEEE. Trimming took 4 bases from V and 5 from J, leaving 18 bases between them. The data belong to a study of blood T cell repertoires in COVID-19. On the study more broadly: Specimens from acute and convalescent COVID-19 originated in the United States, Italy and Spain. Nucleic acid was either cDNA or gDNA, and it came from T cells, B-cell-depleted T cells, or PBMCs.

Original analysis: Amplified reference gene primers provided the basis for estimating nucleated cell counts. Produced via immunoSEQ multiplex PCR; TCRdb's table is partial and in-frame only. The V and J calls and the clone size are those of that table, but D and trimming were determined from the DNA. In the table there are about 130,000 clones, roughly 85% of which are singletons. This chain uses TRBV5-6 with TRBJ1-2; tentatively, D is TRBD1 (5 bases). The sequence was collected from a human donor in a cohort sampled during active COVID-19. What was sequenced was peripheral blood. In DNA, the CDR3 is TGTGCCAGCAGCACCCGGGTTGCAGGGAAGTATGGCTACACCTTC. It encodes CASSTRVAGKYGYTF. Full variable domain (remainder filled in from reference TRBV5-6 and TRBJ1-2): DAGVTQSPTHLIKTRGQQVTLRCSPKSGHDTVSWYQQALGQGPQFIFQYYEEEERQRGNFPDRFSGHQFPNYSSELNVNALLLGDSALYLCASSTRVAGKYGYTFGSGTRLTVV.